In this sample, the clone carrying this T cell receptor beta chain turned up many times. Trimming took off 6 bases at V and 0 bases at J, with 13 bases between the two ends. This CDR3 region has 14 residues. Germline CDR1 is DFQATT and CDR2 is SNEGSKA (reference sequence). These data originate in a study of T cells after yellow fever vaccination. TCRdb reanalysed the 5' RACE reads using MiXCR and keeps one entry per CDR3 protein. The sample contains about 69,000 distinct CDR3 sequences, 5% to 6.5% of which appear only once. The sample consisted of CD4+ T cells sorted from PBMCs, taken around 15 days after the first yellow fever vaccination. This clonotype originated in a man between 18 and 35 years old who received the YFV17D yellow fever vaccine. V is TRBV20-1 and J is TRBJ2-3; D not certain. In DNA, the CDR3 is TGCAGTGCCGACATCCTTATTAGCACAGATACGCAGTATTTT. Translated, it gives CSADILISTDTQYF.